The 10 T cell receptor beta chains in this list originate from one sample, sequenced in a study of metastatic and nonmetastatic thyroid tumors (dated by TCRdb to the early 2020s). The library was built by means of PCR. The run used an Illumina HiSeq 4000. TCRdb itself trimmed the public reads at Q25 with fastp, ran MiXCR and retained productive beta chains. Counted in this sample were tens of thousands of clones; under 4.5% of them appeared once. The ten largest account for roughly a fifth of the sample. No patient had received any treatment before thyroid surgery. Material: blood. These receptors originate from a female donor with papillary thyroid cancer or a benign thyroid nodule (not recorded which). Some clones in this sample may be carry-over from other donors' samples.

This clone came up many times. This same CDR3 is encoded by further DNA sequences in the sample. The chain joins TRBV28 to TRBJ2-5, with 11 bases matching TRBD1. Germline assignment: CDR1 MDHEN and CDR2 SYDVKM. Unmatched junction bases numbered 6, after V lost 3 bases and J lost 3 bases. The CDR3 sequence is 16 residues long. This CDR3 reads CASSFWGQGGEETQYF. The CDR3 bases are TGTGCCAGCAGTTTTTGGGGACAGGGGGGAGAAGAGACCCAGTACTTC. Full variable domain (rest looked up from reference TRBV28 and TRBJ2-5): DVKVTQSSRYLVKRTGEKVFLECVQDMDHENMFWYRQDPGLGLRLIYFSYDVKMKEKGDIPEGYSVSREKKERFSLILESASTNQTSMYLCASSFWGQGGEETQYFGPGTRLLVL.

This clone was detected ten times or more. The chain carries TRBV19 and TRBJ2-3; D remains ambiguous. In germline, CDR1 is LNHDA, CDR2 SQIVND (reference sequence). This CDR3 contains 11 residues. V dropped 1 base and J dropped 5 bases, with 1 base sitting between them. The CDR3 sequence is CASSIVDTQYF. Here the CDR3 DNA reads TGTGCCAGTAGTATAGTAGATACGCAGTATTTT.

V usage is TRBV24-1 and J usage is TRBJ2-2; TRBD1 matches at 7 bases. The CDR3 has 16 amino acids. V lost 5 bases, J lost 6 bases, and 11 bases stayed unmatched. In germline, CDR1 is KGHDR, CDR2 SFDVKD. CDR3 nucleotide sequence: TGTGCCACCAGTGGCCGAACAGGGACAGTCGCCGGGGAGCTGTTTTTT. As protein: CATSGRTGTVAGELFF.

This chain connects TRBV12-3 or TRBV12-4 to TRBJ2-3; D not certain. This CDR3 is 16 amino acids long. Trimming took off 4 bases at V and 2 bases at J, with 16 bases between the two ends. CDR3 in DNA: TGTGCCAGCAGTTCGGTTTCAGGCGGTCACACAGATACGCAGTATTTT. Translating gives CASSSVSGGHTDTQYF.

This clone has a count of ten or more. The rearrangement links TRBV5-8 to TRBJ2-1, with TRBD2 identical over 8 bases. Germline values: CDR1 SGHTS, CDR2 YDEGEE. J was trimmed by 9 bases and V by 2 bases; bases with no gene match: 16. The CDR3 sequence is 17 residues long. CDR3 sequence (DNA): TGTGCCAGCAGCTTCGGGGGGGGCGGGAGTTTAAATAGTGAGCAGTTCTTC. Translated, it gives CASSFGGGGSLNSEQFF.

This clone has at least ten counts. A much larger clonotype is one base distant, so this may be a read error. This rearrangement joins TRBV7-9 to TRBJ2-3, with D possibly being TRBD2 (6 bases). The V end was cut by 3 bases, the J end by 5 bases, with 15 bases between. Per germline, CDR1 SEHNR and CDR2 FQNEAQ (reference sequence). There are 15 residues in the CDR3. The CDR3 sequence: CASSFGTGAVDTQYF. In DNA form, the CDR3 reads TGTGCCAGCAGCTTTGGTACGGGAGCAGTAGATACGCAGTATTTT.

On this clone itself: Being one base from a much bigger clone, this may be a read error. This rearrangement joins TRBV5-6 to TRBJ2-1; D remains unclear. From germline, CDR1 is SGHDT and CDR2 YYEEEE. This CDR3 comprises 12 residues. The V gene lost 1 base and the J gene lost 9 bases, with 8 bases spanning the gap. In nucleotides, the CDR3 is TGTGCCAGCAGCTTGATAAGTGGTGAGCAGTTCTTC. Translated: CASSLISGEQFF.

Ten or more counts support this clone. The chain links TRBV30 to TRBJ1-2; no definite D call. With 0 bases removed from V and 4 bases from J, the gap between germline ends came to 6 bases. The CDR3 loop spans 12 amino acids. Germline assignment: CDR1 GTSNPN and CDR2 SVGIG (reference sequence). The CDR3: CAWSVGVYGYTF. DNA for the CDR3: TGTGCCTGGAGTGTGGGAGTCTATGGCTACACCTTC.

Only a few counts were recorded for this clone. The gene calls are TRBV20-1 and TRBJ2-1, with TRBD2 matching 7 bases. This CDR3 is built from 16 residues. The ends lost 0 bases at V and 8 bases at J; junction bases unmatched: 13. Germline values: CDR1 DFQATT, CDR2 SNEGSKA (reference sequence). DNA of the CDR3: TGCAGTGCTAGAGATCCCCGACTAGCTCTGAGGGATGAGCAGTTCTTC. Translating it yields CSARDPRLALRDEQFF.

This clone appeared a single time. This chain uses TRBV27 with TRBJ1-1; 7 positions match TRBD1. V lost 5 bases and J lost 0; bases outside the gene matches: 3. There are 14 residues in the CDR3. The germline gives CDR1 MNHEY, CDR2 SMNVEV (reference sequence). CDR3 bases: TGTGCCAGCAGTCCGGGACAGCTGAACACTGAAGCTTTCTTT. Translating it yields CASSPGQLNTEAFF.